This T cell receptor (beta chain) derives from a study of T cell repertoires in cytomegalovirus infection. About the study: Through public TCR beta signatures, both CMV infection and matching HLA type were indicated. Study results and caveats: There were carriers of CMV plus the relevant HLA, and cumulative public TCR beta family frequency identified them. Dominating the ex vivo response were HLA-C-restricted CMV-specific TCR beta clonotypes.

One entry per CDR3 protein, called by TCRdb with MiXCR from the reads. Of 450,000 to 550,000 distinct CDR3 sequences in the sample, approximately 15% were seen once. The CDR3 spans 14 residues. Germline CDR1 SGHAT, CDR2 FQNNGV. V shed 1 base and J shed 0 bases, with 7 bases lying between them. This clonotype was recorded at least ten times. Its antigen remains unknown. The clonotype was recovered from a human donor in good health (CMV status not recorded). Some clones in this sample may be carry-over from other donors' samples. The source material was CD8+ T cells from PBMCs. The J gene is TRBJ2-7, the V gene TRBV11-2; D ambiguous. The CDR3 DNA follows: TGTGCCAGCAGCTTAGCCCCCATCTCCTACGAGCAGTACTTC. This encodes CASSLAPISYEQYF.